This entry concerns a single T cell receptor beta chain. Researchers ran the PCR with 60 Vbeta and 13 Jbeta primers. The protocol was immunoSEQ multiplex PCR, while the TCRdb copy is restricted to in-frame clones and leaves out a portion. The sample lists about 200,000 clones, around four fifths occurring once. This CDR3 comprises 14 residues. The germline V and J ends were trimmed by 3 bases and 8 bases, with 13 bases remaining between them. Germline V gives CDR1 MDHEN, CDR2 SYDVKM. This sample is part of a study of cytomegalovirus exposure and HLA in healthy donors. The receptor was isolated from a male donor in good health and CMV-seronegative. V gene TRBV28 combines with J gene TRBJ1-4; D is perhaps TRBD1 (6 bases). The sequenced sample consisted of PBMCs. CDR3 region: CASSFGQQREKLFF. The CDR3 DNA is TGTGCCAGCAGTTTTGGACAGCAGAGAGAAAAACTGTTTTTT.